This note documents a single TCR beta chain sequence. Its antigen is as yet unknown. Since a much larger clone is just one base distant, this may be a read error. Because the CDR3 is missing its conserved closing phenylalanine or tryptophan, this is likely a read error. The V gene's germline CDR1 is MNHEY and CDR2 SMNVEV (reference sequence). This CDR3 contains 16 residues. The ends were cut back, 6 bases at V and 5 bases at J, with 23 bases in the middle. This sample was included in a study of molecular identifiers for immune sequencing clone quantification. Broader study findings: Whereas clones above 20 RNA copies held under 1% of naive-cell molecules, they held over 98% of effector molecules.

Preparation of the bulk TCR libraries relied on previously described methods and listed TCR primers. TCRdb used MiXCR to reprocess the PCR reads, holding one entry per CDR3 protein. The table has more than 95,000 distinct CDR3 sequences, around 24% seen once; the top ten hold around 1%. When naive CD8 T cells were sorted, they were gated as CD8+CD4-CCR7+CD45RA+. Input material: naive CD8+ T cells from blood, with Jurkat cell RNA spiked in. Subset: FACS-sorted CD8+CD4-CCR7+CD45RA+ naive T cells. This TCR was recovered from a human donor in good health. Some libraries in this study had Jurkat cell RNA spiked in. The chain is built from TRBV27 and TRBJ2-7, with D perhaps matching TRBD2 (5 bases). CDR3 DNA: TGTGCCAGCAGGACAATCCTAGGGAGCTCACCGGACGAGCAGTACCTC. Amino acids: CASRTILGSSPDEQYL.